What follows is one T cell receptor (beta chain) and its context. As yet, its antigen is unknown. The sample comes from a study of T-cell memory formation after mild COVID-19. Findings and limits, study-wide: Contracting CD4+ clones sat mainly in CM and EM; CD8+ in EMRA. Whether second-wave clones peaking at day 37 were SARS-CoV-2 specific went unconfirmed. Researchers found some responding clones in pre-infection memory, a sign that cross-reactive memory joined.

TCRdb itself ran the 5' RACE reads through MiXCR, one entry per CDR3 protein. Here the sample spans approximately 580,000 distinct CDR3 sequences, roughly 22% being singletons. Sequences were obtained from PBMCs or a T cell subset sorted from them (not recorded which). This receptor was obtained from an adult woman who had mild COVID-19 (a few samples of this study predate the infection). Cell type and time point are not known.

In DNA form, the CDR3 reads TGTGCCAGCAGTTACTCGGTTTTCACAGATACGCAGTATTTT. This translates into CASSYSVFTDTQYF. The chain uses TRBV6-5 and TRBJ2-3; D gene uncertain. From germline, CDR1 is MNHEY and CDR2 SVGAGI. CDR3 length: 14 amino acids. V was trimmed by 0 bases and J by 2 bases, leaving 6 bases between them.